The 18 T cell receptor beta chains in this list originate from one sample, sequenced in a study of shared clonotypes between healthy human individuals. Only in-frame clones appear in the TCRdb table, and some are missing; sequencing was by immunoSEQ multiplex PCR. The data hold some 2,100,000 clones, with under 95% observed a single time. Terminally differentiated effector memory CD45RA+ cells were excluded by CCR7 positive selection of CD45RO-negative cells. The sample was naive CD8+ T cells from PBMCs. The receptor set was obtained from a man aged 18 to 30 in good health. Some clones in this sample may be carry-over from other donors' samples.

The chain employs TRBV11-2 and TRBJ2-1; D may correspond to TRBD1 or TRBD2 (7 bases each). Germline values: CDR1 SGHAT, CDR2 FQNNGV. V gave up 0 bases and J gave up 9 bases, with 12 bases separating them. CDR3 length equals 14 residues. CDR3 DNA sequence: TGTGCCAGCAGCTTAGACCAGGGGGGGTTTGAGCAGTTCTTC. Its translation is CASSLDQGGFEQFF.

A note on this clone: The sample carries other DNA sequences with the same CDR3. Here the CDR3 reads CASSLGSGSYEQYF. The DNA of the CDR3 is TGCGCCAGCAGCCTGGGGTCGGGCTCCTACGAGCAGTACTTC. J is TRBJ2-7 and V is TRBV5-1, with D hard to call. V lost 4 bases and J lost 0, with 11 bases in between. Germline V gene sequence: CDR1 SGHRS, CDR2 YFSETQ. The length of the CDR3 is 14 residues. Full variable domain (missing parts from reference TRBV5-1 and TRBJ2-7): KAGVTQTPRYLIKTRGQQVTLSCSPISGHRSVSWYQQTPGQGLQFLFEYFSETQRNKGNFPGRFSGRQFSNSRSEMNVSTLELGDSALYLCASSLGSGSYEQYFGPGTRLTVT.

The chain links TRBV29-1 to TRBJ2-5; D uncertain. The end of the DNA aligns better with TRBJ2-7, so the J call may be wrong. This CDR3 is built from 15 residues. Germline assignment: CDR1 SQVTM and CDR2 ANQGSEA. The CDR3: CSVIHTESTSYEQYF. The CDR3 DNA reads TGCAGCGTAATCCACACGGAGAGCACATCCTACGAGCAGTACTTC.

The rearrangement uses TRBV10-1 and TRBJ2-4; D uncertain. V lost 3 bases to trimming and J lost 1 base, with 10 bases between them. The CDR3 totals 15 residues. CDR1 WNHNN and CDR2 SYGVQD come from the germline V gene (reference sequence). CDR3: CASSDPHLAKNIQYF. In nucleotides, the CDR3 is TGCGCCAGCAGTGACCCGCATTTGGCCAAAAACATTCAGTACTTC.

V gene TRBV27 combines with J gene TRBJ2-1; D tentatively reads TRBD1 or TRBD2 (5 bases each). This CDR3 has 15 amino acids. CDR1 is MNHEY, CDR2 SMNVEV, per germline (reference sequence). The V end lost 5 bases, the J end lost 6 bases, and 17 bases lay between the germline ends. This chain's CDR3 is CASSRGTAGFNEQFF. The CDR3 region has the DNA TGTGCCAGCAGTCGAGGGACCGCGGGTTTCAATGAGCAGTTCTTC.

V usage is TRBV21-1 and J usage is TRBJ2-7; no check of the table's D call, TRBD1, against the DNA was made. TRBV21-1 is recorded as a pseudogene. The CDR3 loop spans 14 amino acids. In nucleotides, the CDR3 is TGTGCCAGCAGCTCCTACAGGGTTTCTCACGAGCAGTACTTC. Protein product: CASSSYRVSHEQYF.

V is TRBV6-1 and J is TRBJ1-4, with D unresolved. CDR3 size: 18 residues. V gave up 2 bases and J gave up 0 bases, with 16 bases separating them. Per the germline V gene, CDR1 is MNHNS and CDR2 is SASEGT. The CDR3 region has the DNA TGTGCCAGCAGTGAACAGATGAGCTTTCGTACAACTAATGAAAAACTGTTTTTT. It codes for CASSEQMSFRTTNEKLFF.

J is TRBJ1-3 and V is TRBV6-6; D ambiguous. The V gene's germline CDR1 is MNHNY and CDR2 SVGAGI (reference sequence). The CDR3 totals 15 residues. V shed 9 bases and J shed 0 bases, with 15 bases lying between them. The chain's CDR3 is CASAPLTSSGNTIYF. For the CDR3, the DNA is TGTGCCAGTGCGCCCCTAACCAGCTCTGGAAACACCATATATTTT.

The rearrangement uses TRBV4-3 and TRBJ2-2; D remains unclear. Germline values: CDR1 LGHNA, CDR2 YSLEER. Trimming took 0 bases from V and 6 from J, leaving 17 bases between them. CDR3 size: 17 residues. CDR3 region: CASSQEEGHLGAGELFF. The CDR3 DNA is TGCGCCAGCAGCCAAGAGGAAGGGCACCTTGGTGCCGGGGAGCTGTTTTTT.

The V and J genes are TRBV14 and TRBJ2-1; D remains unclear. The ends were cut back, 7 bases at V and 4 bases at J, with 11 bases in the middle. Per germline, CDR1 SGHDN and CDR2 FVKESK. The CDR3 consists of 13 residues. CDR3 nucleotide sequence: TGTGCCAGCAACCTCGGTCTTTACAATGAGCAGTTCTTC. Translated, it gives CASNLGLYNEQFF.

In DNA form, the CDR3 reads TGTGCCAGCAGCGACCCGGGACTAGCGGGAGTCGGGACCGGGGAGCTGTTTTTT. Amino acids: CASSDPGLAGVGTGELFF. The chain uses TRBV28 and TRBJ2-2; TRBD2 matches at 14 bases. The V segment lost 6 bases and the J segment 5 bases; nucleotides outside the gene matches: 11. This CDR3 region has 18 residues. Germline-derived CDR1 and CDR2 are MDHEN and SYDVKM.

The chain couples TRBV2 to TRBJ2-7; 11 nucleotides align to TRBD2. This CDR3 has 17 amino acids. CDR1 is SNHLY and CDR2 is FYNNEI in the germline V gene. After removal of 5 bases from V and 0 bases from J, the junction contained 9 bases not matched to a gene. This chain's CDR3 is CASSQTSGAFTSYEQYF. The CDR3 nucleotides read TGTGCCAGCAGTCAGACTAGCGGGGCGTTTACCTCCTACGAGCAGTACTTC. Drawing the rest from reference TRBV2 and TRBJ2-7, the complete variable domain is EPEVTQTPSHQVTQMGQEVILRCVPISNHLYFYWYRQILGQKVEFLVSFYNNEISEKSEIFDDQFSVERPDGSNFTLKIRSTKLEDSAMYFCASSQTSGAFTSYEQYFGPGTRLTVT.

The chain links TRBV4-2 to TRBJ2-1; possible D gene TRBD2, 6 bases. The CDR3 spans 16 residues. The ends were cut back, 0 bases at V and 8 bases at J, with 17 bases in the middle. Germline assignment: CDR1 LGHNA and CDR2 YNFKEQ. This chain's CDR3 is CASSQDSSEFIDEQFF. The CDR3 region has the DNA TGTGCCAGCAGCCAAGATTCTAGCGAGTTCATCGATGAGCAGTTCTTC.

The gene calls are TRBV27 and TRBJ2-2, with TRBD1 matching 8 bases. CDR3 size: 15 residues. V gave up 5 bases and J gave up 6 bases; unmatched junction bases: 8. Germline CDR1 and CDR2: MNHEY and SMNVEV (reference sequence). This CDR3 is CASSPWTGTAGELFF. For the CDR3, the DNA is TGTGCCAGCAGTCCGTGGACAGGGACGGCCGGGGAGCTGTTTTTT.

On this clone itself: The sample contains more than one DNA sequence encoding this CDR3. The rearrangement uses TRBV6-5 and TRBJ2-7; 11 positions agree with TRBD2. In germline, CDR1 is MNHEY, CDR2 SVGAGI. V shed 5 bases, J shed 3 bases, and the junction held 6 bases outside the gene matches. The length of the CDR3 is 15 residues. This chain's CDR3 is CASSPRLAGHYEQYF. CDR3 nucleotide sequence: TGTGCCAGCAGTCCCCGACTAGCGGGACACTACGAGCAGTACTTC.

This rearrangement joins TRBV29-1 to TRBJ2-7, with D possibly being TRBD2 (6 bases). V gave up 5 bases and J gave up 4 bases, with 18 bases separating them. The germline gives CDR1 SQVTM, CDR2 ANQGSEA. CDR3 length: 14 amino acids. CDR3 sequence reads: CSVRPPGLLYEQYF. CDR3 bases: TGCAGCGTTAGGCCCCCGGGACTCCTATACGAGCAGTACTTC.

The chain employs TRBV29-1 and TRBJ2-1; D is unresolved. This CDR3 comprises 14 residues. Trimming shortened V by 7 bases and J by 0 bases, and 13 bases separated the two germline ends. Germline assignment: CDR1 SQVTM and CDR2 ANQGSEA. CDR3 loop: CSAVVASSYNEQFF. Written as DNA, the CDR3 is TGCAGCGCCGTCGTGGCGAGCTCCTACAATGAGCAGTTCTTC.

This chain joins TRBV29-1 and TRBJ2-1; 7 bases are a match to TRBD1. CDR1 and CDR2 from the germline V gene are SQVTM and ANQGSEA. The CDR3 runs to 13 residues. V shed 7 bases and J 9 bases; nucleotides not matched to a gene: 12. CDR3 sequence: CSAQGFFLAEQFF. In DNA, the CDR3 is TGCAGCGCACAGGGGTTTTTCCTTGCTGAGCAGTTCTTC.